Below are 13 T cell receptor beta chains sequenced from a single sample in a study of T cell changes during pregnancy in multiple sclerosis. The repertoire was sequenced with immunoSEQ multiplex PCR; TCRdb's copy has only in-frame clones and lacks some. The sample includes approximately 50,000 clones, 92% of them seen just once. Source: CD4+ T cells from peripheral blood mononuclear cells, taken after pregnancy. These receptors were obtained from a female donor with multiple sclerosis, enrolled in a pregnancy study.

The chain links TRBV7-3 to TRBJ2-3; 10 bases are shared with TRBD1. The V and J ends lost 8 bases and 4 bases, in that order; junction bases with no gene match: 6. CDR3 size: 14 residues. Per the germline V gene, CDR1 is SGHTA and CDR2 is FQGTGA. The CDR3: CASADRGRADTQYF. In nucleotides, the CDR3 is TGTGCCAGCGCCGACAGGGGGCGCGCAGATACGCAGTATTTT.

The chain has TRBV5-1 and TRBJ2-1; 14 nucleotides agree with TRBD2. The V and J ends lost 4 bases and 6 bases, in that order; junction bases with no gene match: 3. Germline V gives CDR1 SGHRS, CDR2 YFSETQ. The CDR3 is 15 residues long. This chain's CDR3 is CASSPGLAGVNEQFF. The DNA of the CDR3 is TGCGCCAGCAGCCCGGGACTAGCGGGAGTCAATGAGCAGTTCTTC.

The chain combines TRBV10-3 with TRBJ2-1; 10 nucleotides match TRBD2. V lost 11 bases and J lost 8; bases outside the gene matches: 9. The CDR3 has 13 amino acids. Germline V gene lookup returns CDR1 ENHRY and CDR2 SYGVKD. The chain's CDR3 is CAHGSGRIYEQFF. The CDR3 bases are TGTGCCCATGGTAGCGGGAGGATCTATGAGCAGTTCTTC.

V usage is TRBV28 and J usage is TRBJ2-7, with a weak D call TRBD2 (6 bases). The CDR3 runs to 14 residues. V lost 3 bases, J lost 6 bases, and 15 bases lay in between. CDR1 MDHEN and CDR2 SYDVKM come from the germline V gene. CDR3 region: CASSLAGPSREQYF. Here the CDR3 DNA reads TGTGCCAGCAGTTTGGCGGGGCCTTCGCGCGAGCAGTACTTC.

V and J are TRBV29-1 and TRBJ2-1; 12 bases fit TRBD2. The CDR3 totals 16 residues. Unmatched junction bases numbered 12, after V lost 6 bases and J lost 6 bases. CDR1 and CDR2 (germline): SQVTM, ANQGSEA. The CDR3 loop reads CSVVNPSGRAPNEQFF. CDR3 nucleotides: TGCAGCGTCGTTAATCCTAGCGGGAGGGCCCCCAATGAGCAGTTCTTC.

Only one count was recorded for this clone. V usage is TRBV9 and J usage is TRBJ2-7; 9 positions agree with TRBD1. CDR1 is SGDLS and CDR2 is YYNGEE in the germline V gene. This CDR3 region has 14 residues. J gave up 6 bases and V 0 bases, and 4 bases lay outside the gene matches. CDR3: CASSVVGQGGEQYF. As DNA, the CDR3 is TGTGCCAGCAGCGTAGTGGGACAGGGCGGCGAGCAGTACTTC.

V gene TRBV5-6 combines with J gene TRBJ2-5, with TRBD1 identical over 10 bases. The CDR3 spans 16 residues. The germline V gene encodes CDR1 SGHDT and CDR2 YYEEEE. After removal of 4 bases from V and 6 bases from J, the junction contained 12 bases not matched to a gene. The CDR3 DNA reads as TGTGCCAGCAGCAGATCAGGACAGGGGGAGGGAAAGACCCAGTACTTC. This encodes CASSRSGQGEGKTQYF.

This chain links TRBV11-2 with TRBJ2-7; 8 nucleotides match TRBD1. After removal of 5 bases from V and 0 bases from J, the junction contained 6 bases not matched to a gene. Germline loops: CDR1 SGHAT, CDR2 FQNNGV. CDR3 size: 15 residues. CDR3 in amino acids: CASSTRQGSSYEQYF. CDR3 sequence (DNA): TGTGCCAGCAGCACCAGACAGGGGAGCTCCTACGAGCAGTACTTC.

This clone was observed a single time. V and J are TRBV9 and TRBJ2-1, with TRBD2 identical over 14 bases. Germline assignment: CDR1 SGDLS and CDR2 YYNGEE. CDR3 size: 18 residues. V lost 0 bases, J lost 2 bases, and 4 bases stayed unmatched. The CDR3 nucleotides are TGTGCCAGCAGCGTAGGGGGGACTAGCGGGAGCGCCTACAATGAGCAGTTCTTC. It yields the protein CASSVGGTSGSAYNEQFF.

The gene calls are TRBV15 and TRBJ2-1; 10 bases are a match to TRBD2. From germline, CDR1 is LNHNV and CDR2 YYDKDF (reference sequence). The V gene end was trimmed by 0 bases and the J gene end by 9 bases; junction bases not matched to a gene: 8. This CDR3 comprises 16 residues. The CDR3 region has the DNA TGTGCCACCAGCAGAGATTGGCTAGCGGGAGCACGTGAGCAGTTCTTC. This gives the protein CATSRDWLAGAREQFF.

The chain is built from TRBV28 and TRBJ1-4; a possible D gene is TRBD1 (5 bases). The CDR3 length is 16 residues. The V and J ends lost 7 bases and 5 bases respectively, with 20 bases between them. Germline V gene lookup returns CDR1 MDHEN and CDR2 SYDVKM. The CDR3 DNA follows: TGTGCCAGCACAGGGCCCTTGATCGGGCGGAATGAAAAACTGTTTTTT. This gives the protein CASTGPLIGRNEKLFF.

The gene calls are TRBV28 and TRBJ2-5, with 8 bases fitting TRBD1. Germline values: CDR1 MDHEN, CDR2 SYDVKM. This CDR3 spans 17 amino acids. J gave up 3 bases and V 3 bases, and 12 bases lay outside the gene matches. In DNA, the CDR3 is TGTGCCAGCAGTTTGCCTCCGGGACAGGCCCCTAAAGAGACCCAGTACTTC. Its translation: CASSLPPGQAPKETQYF.

The V gene is TRBV5-4, the J gene TRBJ2-3; the D gene is possibly TRBD1 (6 bases). In germline, CDR1 is SGHNT, CDR2 YYREEE (reference sequence). The CDR3 spans 14 residues. V lost 1 base to trimming and J lost 3 bases, with 9 bases between them. CDR3 in DNA: TGTGCCAGCAGCTTGTACAGGGTTACAGATACGCAGTATTTT. Protein product: CASSLYRVTDTQYF.